Listed below are T cell receptor beta chains from one sample, sequenced in a study of PD-1 blockade in mismatch repair-deficient tumors. Which antigens these TCRs recognize remains unknown. Sequencing was performed with immunoSEQ multiplex PCR; in TCRdb, only in-frame clones are kept and a portion is missing. The sample contains more than 11,000 clones, around 84% of which appear only once. Sequences were derived from cells cultured in vitro, sampled from a patient treated with pembrolizumab. The receptors come from an adult with mismatch repair-deficient cancer. The CDR3 runs from the conserved cysteine through the conserved F or W.

v_call	j_call	cdr3_aa
TRBV2	TRBJ1-1	CASSIPTGKETEAFF
TRBV6-5	TRBJ1-2	CAISPIGRSYTF
TRBV30	TRBJ1-3	CAWGRASGNTIYF
TRBV5-1	TRBJ2-1	CASSLDYQGYNEQFF
TRBV7-9	TRBJ1-1	CASTPEGRGDTEAFF
TRBV2	TRBJ2-1	CASSEVASAYNEQFF
TRBV6-1	TRBJ1-6	CASSEGQALYNSPLHF
TRBV7-8	TRBJ1-1	CASSLEDRGTEAFF
TRBV9	TRBJ1-5	CASSTTGASNQPQHF
TRBV5-1	TRBJ1-5	CASSLGDTQPQHF
TRBV7-9	TRBJ2-7	CASSDYGLAKVVQYF
TRBV18	TRBJ1-2	CASSPGNGYTF
TRBV28	TRBJ2-1	CASSSPGGYVEQFF
TRBV5-1	TRBJ1-1	CASSLSSGEAFF
TRBV5-4	TRBJ2-7	CASSALASEIYEQYF
TRBV5-1	TRBJ1-1	CASSLPGQGTEAFF
TRBV6-5	TRBJ2-7	CASSYGGGTAYEQYF
TRBV18	TRBJ2-3	CASSPGLAGDTQYF
TRBV6-1	TRBJ2-7	CASSESWTGQGEQYF
TRBV4-1	TRBJ1-1	CASSQLQGAPRTEAFF
TRBV5-6	TRBJ2-5	CASSLGGWDRGRETQYF
TRBV28	TRBJ1-2	CASSLARESYGYTF
TRBV21-1	TRBJ1-5	CASSKESSIENYSNQPQHF
TRBV27	TRBJ1-1	CASSPPTGFGTEAFF
TRBV9	TRBJ2-1	CASSVGLAYDEQFF
TRBV28	TRBJ2-3	CASSLRTSGTTDTQYF
TRBV4-1	TRBJ2-7	CASSQVLDTKQYF
TRBV6-5	TRBJ2-1	CASSYLGSKSTEQFF